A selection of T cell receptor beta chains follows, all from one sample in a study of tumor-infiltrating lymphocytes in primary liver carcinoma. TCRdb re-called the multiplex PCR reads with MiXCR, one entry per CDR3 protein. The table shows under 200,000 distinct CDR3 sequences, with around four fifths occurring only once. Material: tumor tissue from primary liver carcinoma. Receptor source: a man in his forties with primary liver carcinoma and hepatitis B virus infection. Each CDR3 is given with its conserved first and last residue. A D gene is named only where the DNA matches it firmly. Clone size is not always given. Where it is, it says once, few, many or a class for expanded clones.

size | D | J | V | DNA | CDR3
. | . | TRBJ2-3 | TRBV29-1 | TGCAGCGTTGACCCGATGGCAGATACGCAGTATTTT | CSVDPMADTQYF
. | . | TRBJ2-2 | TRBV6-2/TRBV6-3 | TGTGCCATCAGTTATACCCTAGGGGGGACCTACACCGGGGAGCTGTTTTTT | CAISYTLGGTYTGELFF
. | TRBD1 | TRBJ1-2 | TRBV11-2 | TGTACCAGCAGCTTGGACAGGGGTTATGGCTATACCTTC | CTSSLDRGYGYTF
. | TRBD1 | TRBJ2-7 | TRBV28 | TGTGCCACCAGTTTACCCACCGGACAGGGGTCCTACGAGCAGTACTTC | CATSLPTGQGSYEQYF
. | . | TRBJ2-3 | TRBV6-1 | TGTGCCAGCATTCTTAGGCCATTGGGGGATACTCAGTGTTTT | CASILRPLGDTQCF
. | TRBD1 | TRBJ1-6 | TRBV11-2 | TGTGCCTGCAGCCGCGAGGACAGGGCCTATTCACACCTCCACTTT | CACSREDRAYSHLHF
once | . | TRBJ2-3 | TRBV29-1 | TGCAATGTTTCCGGGATAGGGGCGTCAGATACGCAGTATTTT | CNVSGIGASDTQYF
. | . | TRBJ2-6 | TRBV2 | TGTGCCAACGGATTAAGGGGAGACGGCCTGACTTTC | CANGLRGDGLTF
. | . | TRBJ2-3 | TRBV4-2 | TGTGCCAGCGGTCGGGAGTCCACAGTTGCGCAGTATTTT | CASGRESTVAQYF
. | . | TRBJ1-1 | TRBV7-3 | TGTTCCAGCAGTCCGAGGGGGGGCCGGTACACTGAAGCTTTCTTT | CSSSPRGGRYTEAFF
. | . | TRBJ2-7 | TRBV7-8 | TGTGCCAGCAGCTTAGCCAGGGACAATTCCTACGAGCAGTACTTC | CASSLARDNSYEQYF
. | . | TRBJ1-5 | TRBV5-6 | TGTGCTAGCAGCTACCTCGTAGGACCGTCCAATCAGCCCCAGCATTTT | CASSYLVGPSNQPQHF
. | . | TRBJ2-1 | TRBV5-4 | TGTGCCAGCAGCCCCGACGGAGTGTGCTATGTGAATGAGCAGTTCTTC | CASSPDGVCYVNEQFF
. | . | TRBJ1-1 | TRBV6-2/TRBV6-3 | TGTGTCAGCAGTTACCGTGGCCTGGGCACTGAAGCTTTCTTT | CVSSYRGLGTEAFF
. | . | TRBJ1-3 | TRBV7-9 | TGTGCCAGCAGCCGGGACTCAAGCTCTGGAGACACCATATATTTT | CASSRDSSSGDTIYF
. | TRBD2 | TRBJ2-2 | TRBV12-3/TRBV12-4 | TGTGCCAGGAGTTTTGGGACTAGCGGGAGACCCGGGGAGTTGTTTTTT | CARSFGTSGRPGELFF
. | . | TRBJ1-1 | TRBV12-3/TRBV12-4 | TGTGCCAGCAGTAGACGTCGGGGACCGGTTGAAGGTTTCTTT | CASSRRRGPVEGFF